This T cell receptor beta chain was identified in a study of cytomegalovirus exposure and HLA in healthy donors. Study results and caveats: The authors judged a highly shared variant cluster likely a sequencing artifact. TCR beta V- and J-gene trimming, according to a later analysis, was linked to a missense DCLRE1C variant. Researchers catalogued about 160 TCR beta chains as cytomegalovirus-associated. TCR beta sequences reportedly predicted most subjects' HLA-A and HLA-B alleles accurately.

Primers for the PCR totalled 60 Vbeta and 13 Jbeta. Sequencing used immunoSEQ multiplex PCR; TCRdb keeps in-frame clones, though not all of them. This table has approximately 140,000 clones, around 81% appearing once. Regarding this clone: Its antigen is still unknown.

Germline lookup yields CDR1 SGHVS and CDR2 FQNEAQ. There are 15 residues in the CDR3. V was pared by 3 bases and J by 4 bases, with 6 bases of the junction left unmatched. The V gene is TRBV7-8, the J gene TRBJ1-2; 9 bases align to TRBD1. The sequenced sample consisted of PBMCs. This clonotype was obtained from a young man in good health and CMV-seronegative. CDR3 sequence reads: CASSFENRGLYGYTF. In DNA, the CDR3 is TGTGCCAGCAGCTTCGAAAACAGGGGGCTCTATGGCTACACCTTC.